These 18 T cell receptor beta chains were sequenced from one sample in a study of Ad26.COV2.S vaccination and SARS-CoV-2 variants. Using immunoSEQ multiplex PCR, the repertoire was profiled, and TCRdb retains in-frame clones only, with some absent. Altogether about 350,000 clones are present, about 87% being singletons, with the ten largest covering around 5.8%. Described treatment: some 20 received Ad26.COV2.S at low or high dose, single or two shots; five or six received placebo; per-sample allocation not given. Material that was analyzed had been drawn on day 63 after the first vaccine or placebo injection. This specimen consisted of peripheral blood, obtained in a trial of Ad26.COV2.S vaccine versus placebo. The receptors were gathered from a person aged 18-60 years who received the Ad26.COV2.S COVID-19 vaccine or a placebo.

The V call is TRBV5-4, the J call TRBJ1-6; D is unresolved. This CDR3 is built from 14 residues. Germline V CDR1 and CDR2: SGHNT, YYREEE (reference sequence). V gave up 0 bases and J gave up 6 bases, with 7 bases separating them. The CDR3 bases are TGTGCCAGCAGCTTGGGATTAGGTAATTCACCCCTCCACTTT. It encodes CASSLGLGNSPLHF.

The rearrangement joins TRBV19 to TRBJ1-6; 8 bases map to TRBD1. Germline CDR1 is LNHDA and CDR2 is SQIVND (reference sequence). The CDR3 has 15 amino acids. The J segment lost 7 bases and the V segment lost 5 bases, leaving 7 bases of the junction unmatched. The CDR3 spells CASSFPGQVNSPLHF. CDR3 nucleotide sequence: TGTGCCAGTAGTTTTCCGGGACAGGTGAATTCACCCCTCCACTTT.

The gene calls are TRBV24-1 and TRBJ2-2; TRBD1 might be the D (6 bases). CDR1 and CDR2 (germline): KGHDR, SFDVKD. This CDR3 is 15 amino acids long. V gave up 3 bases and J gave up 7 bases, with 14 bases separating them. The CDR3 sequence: CATSDTQGANGELFF. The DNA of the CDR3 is TGTGCCACCAGTGATACACAGGGAGCAAACGGGGAGCTGTTTTTT.

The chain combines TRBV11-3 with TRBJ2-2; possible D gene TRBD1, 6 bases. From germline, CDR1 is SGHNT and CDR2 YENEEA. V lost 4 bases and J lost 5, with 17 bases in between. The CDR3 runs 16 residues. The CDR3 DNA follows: TGTGCCAGCAGCTCTGGACAGCCATGGAGTACCGGGGAGCTGTTTTTT. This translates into CASSSGQPWSTGELFF.

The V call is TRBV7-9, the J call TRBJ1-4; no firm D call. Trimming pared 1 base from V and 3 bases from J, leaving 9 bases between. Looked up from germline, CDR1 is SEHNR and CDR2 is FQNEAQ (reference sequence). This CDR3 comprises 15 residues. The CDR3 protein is CASSLDPRPNEKLFF. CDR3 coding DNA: TGTGCCAGCAGCTTAGATCCCAGACCTAATGAAAAACTGTTTTTT.

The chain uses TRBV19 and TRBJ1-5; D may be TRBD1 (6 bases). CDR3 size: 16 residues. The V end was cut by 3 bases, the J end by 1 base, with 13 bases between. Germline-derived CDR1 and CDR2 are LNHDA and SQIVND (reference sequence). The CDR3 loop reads CASSMLGALSNQPQHF. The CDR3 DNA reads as TGTGCCAGTAGTATGTTGGGGGCGTTAAGCAATCAGCCCCAGCATTTT.

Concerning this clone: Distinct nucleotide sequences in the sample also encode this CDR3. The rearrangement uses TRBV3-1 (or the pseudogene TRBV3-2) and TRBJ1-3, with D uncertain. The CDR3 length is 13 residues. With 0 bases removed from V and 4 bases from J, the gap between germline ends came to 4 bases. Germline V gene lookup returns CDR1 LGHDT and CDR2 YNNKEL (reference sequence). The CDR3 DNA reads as TGTGCCAGCAGCCAAGATCTAGGAAACACCATATATTTT. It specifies CASSQDLGNTIYF.

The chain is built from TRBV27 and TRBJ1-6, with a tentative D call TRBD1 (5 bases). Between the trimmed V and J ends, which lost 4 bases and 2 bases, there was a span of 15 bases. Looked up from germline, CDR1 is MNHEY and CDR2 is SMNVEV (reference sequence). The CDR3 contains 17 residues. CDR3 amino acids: CASSSPGPDAYNSPLHF. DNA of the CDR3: TGTGCCAGCAGTTCCCCGGGACCCGACGCCTATAATTCACCCCTCCACTTT.

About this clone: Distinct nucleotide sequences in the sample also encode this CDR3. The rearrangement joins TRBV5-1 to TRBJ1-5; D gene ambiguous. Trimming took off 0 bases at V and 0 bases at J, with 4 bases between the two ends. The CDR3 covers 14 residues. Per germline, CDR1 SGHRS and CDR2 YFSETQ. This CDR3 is CASSLEGSNQPQHF. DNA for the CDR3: TGCGCCAGCAGCTTGGAAGGTAGCAATCAGCCCCAGCATTTT.

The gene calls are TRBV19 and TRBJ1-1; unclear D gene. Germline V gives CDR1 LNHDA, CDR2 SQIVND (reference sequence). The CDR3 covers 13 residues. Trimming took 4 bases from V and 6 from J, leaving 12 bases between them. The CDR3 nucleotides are TGTGCCAGTAGTACCCCAGGAGGCGCTGAAGCTTTCTTT. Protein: CASSTPGGAEAFF. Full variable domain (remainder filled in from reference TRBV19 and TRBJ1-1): DGGITQSPKYLFRKEGQNVTLSCEQNLNHDAMYWYRQDPGQGLRLIYYSQIVNDFQKGDIAEGYSVSREKKESFPLTVTSAQKNPTAFYLCASSTPGGAEAFFGQGTRLTVV.

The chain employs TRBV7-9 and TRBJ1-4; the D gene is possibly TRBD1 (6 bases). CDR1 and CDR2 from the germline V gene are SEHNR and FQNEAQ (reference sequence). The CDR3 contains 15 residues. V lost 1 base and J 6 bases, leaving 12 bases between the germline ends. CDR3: CASSLDARGYEKLFF. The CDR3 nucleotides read TGTGCCAGCAGCTTAGATGCCAGGGGCTATGAAAAACTGTTTTTT.

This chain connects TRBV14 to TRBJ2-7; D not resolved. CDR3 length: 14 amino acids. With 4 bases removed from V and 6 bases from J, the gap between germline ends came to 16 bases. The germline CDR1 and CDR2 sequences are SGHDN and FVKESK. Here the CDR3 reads CASSPTLGSTEQYF. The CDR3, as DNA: TGTGCCAGCAGCCCCACCCTGGGTTCCACCGAGCAGTACTTC.

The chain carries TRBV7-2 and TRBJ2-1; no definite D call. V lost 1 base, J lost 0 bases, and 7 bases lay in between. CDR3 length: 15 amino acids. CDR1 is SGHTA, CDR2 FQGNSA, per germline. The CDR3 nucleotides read TGTGCCAGCAGCTTAGGGGTGAGCTCCTACAATGAGCAGTTCTTC. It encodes CASSLGVSSYNEQFF. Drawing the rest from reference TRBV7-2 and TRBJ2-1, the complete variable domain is GAGVSQSPSNKVTEKGKDVELRCDPISGHTALYWYRQSLGQGLEFLIYFQGNSAPDKSGLPSDRFSAERTGGSVSTLTIQRTQQEDSAVYLCASSLGVSSYNEQFFGPGTRLTVL.

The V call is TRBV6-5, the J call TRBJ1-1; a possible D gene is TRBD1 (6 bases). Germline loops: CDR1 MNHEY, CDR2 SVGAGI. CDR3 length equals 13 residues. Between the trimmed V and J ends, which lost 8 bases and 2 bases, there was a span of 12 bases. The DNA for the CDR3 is TGTGCCAGCCGGGGGGGCCGAAACACTGAAGCTTTCTTT. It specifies CASRGGRNTEAFF.

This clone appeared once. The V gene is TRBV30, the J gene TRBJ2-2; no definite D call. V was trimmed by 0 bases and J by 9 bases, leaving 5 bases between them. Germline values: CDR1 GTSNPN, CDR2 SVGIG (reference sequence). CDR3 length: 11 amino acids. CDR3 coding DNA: TGTGCCTGGAGTGTACTCAGGGAGCTGTTTTTT. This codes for CAWSVLRELFF.

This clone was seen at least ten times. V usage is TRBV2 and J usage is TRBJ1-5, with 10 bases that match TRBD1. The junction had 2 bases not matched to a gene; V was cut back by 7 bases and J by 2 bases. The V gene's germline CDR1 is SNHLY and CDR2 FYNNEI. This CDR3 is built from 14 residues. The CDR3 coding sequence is TGTGCCAGCACCGGACAGGGGGGCAATCAGCCCCAGCATTTT. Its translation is CASTGQGGNQPQHF.

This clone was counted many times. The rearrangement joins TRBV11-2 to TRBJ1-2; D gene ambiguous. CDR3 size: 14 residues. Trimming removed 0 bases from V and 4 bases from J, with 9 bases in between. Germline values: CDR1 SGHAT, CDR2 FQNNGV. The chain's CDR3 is CASSLDRGSYGYTF. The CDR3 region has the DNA TGTGCCAGCAGCTTAGATCGAGGGAGCTATGGCTACACCTTC. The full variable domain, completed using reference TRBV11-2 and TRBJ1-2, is EAGVAQSPRYKIIEKRQSVAFWCNPISGHATLYWYQQILGQGPKLLIQFQNNGVVDDSQLPKDRFSAERLKGVDSTLKIQPAKLEDSAVYLCASSLDRGSYGYTFGSGTRLTVV.

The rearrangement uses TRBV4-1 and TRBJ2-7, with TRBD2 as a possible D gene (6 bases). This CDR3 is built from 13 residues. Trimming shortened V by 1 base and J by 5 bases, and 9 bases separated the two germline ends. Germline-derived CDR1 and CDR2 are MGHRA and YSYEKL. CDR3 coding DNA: TGCGCCAGCAGCCAAGTAGCTAGCGACGAGCAGTACTTC. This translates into CASSQVASDEQYF.